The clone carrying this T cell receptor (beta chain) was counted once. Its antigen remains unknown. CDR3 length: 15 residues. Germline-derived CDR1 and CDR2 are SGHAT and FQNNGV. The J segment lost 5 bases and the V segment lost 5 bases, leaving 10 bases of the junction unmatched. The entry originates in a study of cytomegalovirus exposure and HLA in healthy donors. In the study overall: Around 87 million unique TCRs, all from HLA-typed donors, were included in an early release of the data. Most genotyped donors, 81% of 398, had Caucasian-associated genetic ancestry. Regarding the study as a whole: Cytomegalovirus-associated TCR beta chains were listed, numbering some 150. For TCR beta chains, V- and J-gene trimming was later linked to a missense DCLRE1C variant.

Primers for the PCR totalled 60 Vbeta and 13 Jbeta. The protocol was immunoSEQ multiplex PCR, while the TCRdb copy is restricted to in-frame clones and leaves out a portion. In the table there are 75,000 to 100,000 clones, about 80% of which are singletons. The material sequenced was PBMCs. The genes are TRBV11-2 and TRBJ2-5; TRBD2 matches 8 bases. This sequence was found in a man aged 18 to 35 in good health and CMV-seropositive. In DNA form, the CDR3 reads TGTGCCAGCAGCGCAATTACTAGCGGTGGGGAGACCCAGTACTTC. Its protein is CASSAITSGGETQYF.